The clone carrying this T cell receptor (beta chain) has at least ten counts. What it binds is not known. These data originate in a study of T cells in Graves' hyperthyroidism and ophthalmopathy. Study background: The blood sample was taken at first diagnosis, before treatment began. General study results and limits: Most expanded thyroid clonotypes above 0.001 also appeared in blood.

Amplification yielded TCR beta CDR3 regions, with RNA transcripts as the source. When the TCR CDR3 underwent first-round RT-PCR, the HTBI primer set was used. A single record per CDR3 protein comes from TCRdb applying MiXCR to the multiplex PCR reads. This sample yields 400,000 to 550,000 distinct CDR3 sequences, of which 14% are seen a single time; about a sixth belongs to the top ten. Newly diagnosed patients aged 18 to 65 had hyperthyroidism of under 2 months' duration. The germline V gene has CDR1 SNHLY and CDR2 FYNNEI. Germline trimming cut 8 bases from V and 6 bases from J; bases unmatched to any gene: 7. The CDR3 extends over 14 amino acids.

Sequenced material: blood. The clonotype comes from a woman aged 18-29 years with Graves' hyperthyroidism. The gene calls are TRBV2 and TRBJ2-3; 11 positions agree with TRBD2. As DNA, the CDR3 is TGTGCCAGCTCGGGACTAGCGGTTTCTGATACGCAGTATTTT. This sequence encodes CASSGLAVSDTQYF.